These 30 T cell receptor beta chains were sequenced from one sample in a study of shared clonotypes between healthy human individuals. Generated by immunoSEQ multiplex PCR, the TCRdb table keeps only in-frame clones and is missing some. The sample records millions of clones, approximately 90% being singletons. The specimen was naive CD4+ T cells sorted from blood. Indicated subset: CD45RA+ positively selected. These receptors were collected from a man aged 18 to 29 in good health.

The rearrangement uses TRBV28 and TRBJ1-2; 7 bases are a match to TRBD1. Looked up from germline, CDR1 is MDHEN and CDR2 is SYDVKM. The CDR3 has 15 amino acids. V lost 6 bases, J lost 0 bases, and 7 bases stayed unmatched. For the CDR3, the DNA is TGTGCCAGCAGCTTTCCGGACAGGACTAACTATGGCTACACCTTC. Protein: CASSFPDRTNYGYTF.

This sequence joins TRBV19 and TRBJ1-3, with D possibly matching TRBD1 (6 bases). Germline CDR1 is LNHDA and CDR2 is SQIVND (reference sequence). V shed 10 bases and J shed 0 bases, with 25 bases lying between them. The CDR3 is 18 amino acids. The CDR3 here is CATRMGGEQGVSGNTIYF. CDR3 in DNA: TGTGCCACCCGTATGGGGGGGGAACAGGGTGTCTCTGGAAACACCATATATTTT.

For this clone: The sample contains more than one DNA sequence encoding this CDR3. The chain recombines TRBV5-4 with TRBJ2-3; D unresolved. Germline lookup yields CDR1 SGHNT and CDR2 YYREEE (reference sequence). The CDR3 has 14 residues. The V and J ends lost 0 bases and 0 bases respectively, with 5 bases between them. The CDR3 protein is CASSLGRSTDTQYF. The CDR3 DNA sequence: TGTGCCAGCAGCTTGGGGCGAAGCACAGATACGCAGTATTTT.

The rearrangement uses TRBV12-5 and TRBJ1-5, with 8 bases aligning to TRBD1. Germline V CDR1 and CDR2: LGHNT, FRNRAP. CDR3 length equals 16 residues. The V and J ends lost 2 bases and 2 bases, in that order; junction bases with no gene match: 5. In nucleotides, the CDR3 is TGTGCTAGTGGTTTGAGACTGGACAGGGGCAATCAGCCCCAGCATTTT. It specifies CASGLRLDRGNQPQHF.

The chain links TRBV10-2 to TRBJ2-1, with 9 bases lining up with TRBD1. The CDR3 runs to 14 residues. V lost 4 bases and J lost 7; bases outside the gene matches: 5. The germline V gene encodes CDR1 WSHSY and CDR2 SAAADI. The CDR3 is CASSVTGGINEQFF. CDR3 coding DNA: TGCGCCAGCAGTGTGACAGGGGGGATTAATGAGCAGTTCTTC.

The chain recombines TRBV15 with TRBJ1-3; no firm D call. This CDR3 has 15 residues. Germline CDR1 LNHNV, CDR2 YYDKDF (reference sequence). V was cut by 3 bases and J by 4 bases, with 13 bases left in between. DNA for the CDR3: TGTGCCACCAGCAGTCAGGCATCCCCGGGAAACACCATATATTTT. This gives the protein CATSSQASPGNTIYF.

The J gene is TRBJ2-7, the V gene TRBV7-3; D is ambiguous. V gave up 5 bases and J gave up 4 bases, with 12 bases separating them. The CDR3 length is 13 residues. Germline V gene lookup returns CDR1 SGHTA and CDR2 FQGTGA. CDR3: CASSASSGYEQYF. The CDR3 DNA follows: TGTGCCAGCAGCGCGAGCTCTGGGTACGAGCAGTACTTC. The variable domain in full, with the rest retrieved from reference TRBV7-3 and TRBJ2-7, is GAGVSQTPSNKVTEKGKYVELRCDPISGHTALYWYRQSLGQGPEFLIYFQGTGAADDSGLPNDRFFAVRPEGSVSTLKIQRTERGDSAVYLCASSASSGYEQYFGPGTRLTVT.

The chain carries TRBV19 and TRBJ1-3, with 8 bases identical to TRBD1. The V gene's germline CDR1 is LNHDA and CDR2 SQIVND (reference sequence). With V trimmed by 5 bases and J by 4 bases, 7 bases remained unmatched. The CDR3 is made up of 15 amino acids. The CDR3 DNA follows: TGTGCCAGTAGTCCCCGACAGGGGCCGGGAAACACCATATATTTT. It specifies CASSPRQGPGNTIYF. The full variable domain, completed using reference TRBV19 and TRBJ1-3, is DGGITQSPKYLFRKEGQNVTLSCEQNLNHDAMYWYRQDPGQGLRLIYYSQIVNDFQKGDIAEGYSVSREKKESFPLTVTSAQKNPTAFYLCASSPRQGPGNTIYFGEGSWLTVV.

The rearrangement uses TRBV11-2 and TRBJ2-3; unclear D gene. V lost 2 bases, J lost 6 bases, and 9 bases lay in between. The CDR3 is 13 residues long. Germline lookup yields CDR1 SGHAT and CDR2 FQNNGV. The CDR3 spells CASSLSHKDTQYF. The CDR3 DNA reads TGTGCCAGCAGCTTAAGTCACAAGGATACGCAGTATTTT. Combining the CDR3 with reference TRBV11-2 and TRBJ2-3 gives the whole variable domain EAGVAQSPRYKIIEKRQSVAFWCNPISGHATLYWYQQILGQGPKLLIQFQNNGVVDDSQLPKDRFSAERLKGVDSTLKIQPAKLEDSAVYLCASSLSHKDTQYFGPGTRLTVL.

The CDR3 DNA sequence: TGCGCCAGCAGCTCGATGACAGGGTCCCCCTACGAGCAGTACTTC. Translating gives CASSSMTGSPYEQYF. The chain combines TRBV5-1 with TRBJ2-7; 7 positions agree with TRBD1. This CDR3 is 15 amino acids long. Germline values: CDR1 SGHRS, CDR2 YFSETQ. V was clipped by 3 bases and J by 2 bases; unmatched bases: 8.

Only one count was recorded for this clone. Other DNA sequences from this sample encode an identical CDR3 as well. J is TRBJ2-5 and V is TRBV5-1, with TRBD1 matching over 7 bases. The CDR3 spans 13 residues. Looked up from germline, CDR1 is SGHRS and CDR2 is YFSETQ. V lost 0 bases, J lost 5 bases, and 1 base stayed unmatched. CDR3 residues: CASSLGQGETQYF. The DNA of the CDR3 is TGCGCCAGCAGCTTGGGACAGGGTGAGACCCAGTACTTC.

The V call is TRBV6-5, the J call TRBJ2-7; TRBD2 matches at 10 bases. This CDR3 is built from 15 residues. Germline V CDR1 and CDR2: MNHEY, SVGAGI. Trimming at V came to 6 bases and at J to 5 bases, leaving 10 bases not matched to a gene. CDR3 DNA: TGTGCCAGCAGCGGCCCGGGACTAGCGATCCACGAGCAGTACTTC. Residues: CASSGPGLAIHEQYF.

The chain uses TRBV2 and TRBJ2-1; D gene unclear. This CDR3 comprises 13 residues. Germline CDR1 is SNHLY and CDR2 is FYNNEI. Deletions cut 6 bases from V and 6 bases from J, with 12 bases between. In nucleotides, the CDR3 is TGTGCCAGCAGCGATCGGTGGTTCAATGAGCAGTTCTTC. Translating gives CASSDRWFNEQFF.

The CDR3 loop is CASKKQGTTNEKLFF. The CDR3 nucleotides are TGTGCCAGCAAGAAACAGGGGACCACTAATGAAAAACTGTTTTTT. The chain links TRBV6-5 to TRBJ1-4; 7 bases line up with TRBD1. The V gene's germline CDR1 is MNHEY and CDR2 SVGAGI. The CDR3 is 15 amino acids. V shed 7 bases, J shed 2 bases, and the junction held 7 bases outside the gene matches.

The chain is built from TRBV18 and TRBJ1-2, with D hard to call. The V and J ends lost 3 bases and 0 bases respectively, with 8 bases between them. From germline, CDR1 is KGHSH and CDR2 LQKENI. CDR3 length equals 14 residues. The CDR3 reads CASSPDVSNYGYTF. For the CDR3, the DNA is TGTGCCAGCTCACCGGACGTCTCTAACTATGGCTACACCTTC.

The chain uses TRBV19 and TRBJ1-1, with TRBD1 matching over 8 bases. From germline, CDR1 is LNHDA and CDR2 SQIVND (reference sequence). CDR3 length: 15 residues. V lost 6 bases, J lost 1 base, and 7 bases stayed unmatched. The CDR3 sequence is CASRGTGNGNTEAFF. The CDR3 DNA sequence: TGTGCCAGTAGAGGGACAGGAAATGGGAACACTGAAGCTTTCTTT.

J is TRBJ1-1 and V is TRBV5-1; tentatively, D is TRBD1 (6 bases). The CDR3 length is 14 residues. V lost 2 bases to trimming and J lost 1 base, with 9 bases between them. CDR1 SGHRS and CDR2 YFSETQ come from the germline V gene. The CDR3 bases are TGCGCCAGCAGCTTCGGGACAAAGAACACTGAAGCTTTCTTT. Protein sequence: CASSFGTKNTEAFF.

The chain combines TRBV12-5 with TRBJ2-7; 9 nucleotides agree with TRBD2. Germline CDR1 and CDR2: LGHNT and FRNRAP. The J segment lost 4 bases and the V segment lost 6 bases, leaving 10 bases of the junction unmatched. This CDR3 contains 15 residues. The CDR3 DNA sequence: TGTGCTAGTGGCCGACAGCGGGAGGATGTGTACGAGCAGTACTTC. This translates into CASGRQREDVYEQYF.

The chain is built from TRBV4-3 and TRBJ2-7; D is undetermined. Germline loops: CDR1 LGHNA, CDR2 YSLEER. With 3 bases removed from V and 0 bases from J, the gap between germline ends came to 9 bases. The length of the CDR3 is 14 residues. CDR3 amino acids: CASSQGATSYEQYF. The CDR3 DNA reads TGCGCCAGCAGCCAGGGCGCTACCTCCTACGAGCAGTACTTC.

This rearrangement joins TRBV4-2 to TRBJ2-3, with TRBD2 matching 10 bases. The V and J ends lost 3 bases and 4 bases, in that order; junction bases with no gene match: 7. CDR3 length: 16 amino acids. In germline, CDR1 is LGHNA, CDR2 YNFKEQ. The CDR3 sequence: CASSQKSGGASDTQYF. For the CDR3, the DNA is TGTGCCAGCAGCCAGAAAAGCGGGGGGGCCTCAGATACGCAGTATTTT.

A note on this clone: The same CDR3 also results from other DNA sequences found in this sample. The chain is built from TRBV7-2 and TRBJ1-2; D is ambiguous. The CDR3 runs to 13 residues. Trimming removed 1 base at V and 4 bases at J, with 7 bases between. CDR1 is SGHTA, CDR2 FQGNSA, per germline. CDR3 protein: CASSLDRPYGYTF. The CDR3, as DNA: TGTGCCAGCAGCTTAGACAGACCCTATGGCTACACCTTC. The full variable domain, with the rest looked up from reference TRBV7-2 and TRBJ1-2, is GAGVSQSPSNKVTEKGKDVELRCDPISGHTALYWYRQSLGQGLEFLIYFQGNSAPDKSGLPSDRFSAERTGGSVSTLTIQRTQQEDSAVYLCASSLDRPYGYTFGSGTRLTVV.

The chain joins TRBV5-4 to TRBJ2-7; no clear D gene. V was pared by 0 bases and J by 1 base, with 8 bases between. Per germline, CDR1 SGHNT and CDR2 YYREEE (reference sequence). The CDR3 has 14 residues. CDR3: CASSLDQKSYEQYF. DNA for the CDR3: TGTGCCAGCAGCTTGGATCAGAAGTCCTACGAGCAGTACTTC.

The chain combines TRBV7-2 with TRBJ2-5; no definite D call. The J call may be faulty, since TRBJ2-7 better matches the DNA end. Germline V CDR1 and CDR2: SGHTA, FQGNSA. The CDR3 is made up of 13 amino acids. As DNA, the CDR3 is TGTGCCAGCAGCCTCCCCCCCGCGTACGAGCAGTACTTC. This encodes CASSLPPAYEQYF.

V and J are TRBV5-1 and TRBJ2-3, with 10 bases identical to TRBD2. Losses at the gene ends were 4 bases for V and 3 bases for J; bases not matched to a gene: 11. This CDR3 is 17 amino acids long. CDR1 and CDR2 from the germline V gene are SGHRS and YFSETQ. CDR3 sequence: CASSARKLAGVTDTQYF. The CDR3 DNA reads as TGCGCCAGCAGCGCCCGAAAGCTAGCGGGAGTAACAGATACGCAGTATTTT.

This clone was counted a single time. V gene TRBV30 combines with J gene TRBJ1-2, with no clear D. The CDR3 is 14 amino acids. CDR1 and CDR2 from the germline V gene are GTSNPN and SVGIG (reference sequence). Deletions cut 2 bases from V and 0 bases from J, with 10 bases between. CDR3 protein: CAWSPRVANYGYTF. The CDR3 DNA reads as TGTGCCTGGAGTCCCCGAGTCGCTAACTATGGCTACACCTTC.

As concerns this clone: The same CDR3 is also encoded by other DNA sequences in this sample. This chain joins TRBV6-5 and TRBJ1-2; D is unclear. CDR1 MNHEY and CDR2 SVGAGI come from the germline V gene. This CDR3 has 12 residues. The germline V and J ends were trimmed by 2 bases and 4 bases, with 5 bases remaining between them. CDR3 sequence: CASSYGGYGYTF. CDR3 bases: TGTGCCAGCAGTTACGGTGGCTATGGCTACACCTTC.

The V gene is TRBV30, the J gene TRBJ2-7; no firm D call. The CDR3 loop spans 14 amino acids. The V end was cut by 1 base, the J end by 2 bases, with 12 bases between. Germline values: CDR1 GTSNPN, CDR2 SVGIG (reference sequence). CDR3 nucleotides: TGTGCCTGGAGTGATAGGAACAACCCCTACGAGCAGTACTTC. The encoded protein is CAWSDRNNPYEQYF.

V and J are TRBV15 and TRBJ1-1; D is undetermined. This CDR3 spans 17 amino acids. CDR1 is LNHNV, CDR2 YYDKDF, per germline (reference sequence). V lost 4 bases, J lost 0 bases, and 18 bases lay in between. The CDR3 sequence is CATSKFAGAEVNTEAFF. DNA for the CDR3: TGTGCCACCAGCAAGTTCGCAGGAGCCGAAGTGAACACTGAAGCTTTCTTT.

This clone has just one count. The sample holds other DNA sequences that translate to the same CDR3. In DNA form, the CDR3 reads TGTGCCAGCAGTGAAACGGGGAACTATGGCTACACCTTC. Its protein is CASSETGNYGYTF. This sequence joins TRBV2 and TRBJ1-2; D remains unclear. The CDR3 is 13 amino acids. V lost 2 bases to trimming and J lost 2 bases, with 6 bases between them. Per the germline V gene, CDR1 is SNHLY and CDR2 is FYNNEI.

V gene TRBV10-3 combines with J gene TRBJ1-1; unclear D gene. The CDR3 is made up of 14 amino acids. CDR1 is ENHRY and CDR2 is SYGVKD in the germline V gene. V gave up 3 bases and J gave up 0 bases, with 8 bases separating them. CDR3 sequence: CAISDLWMNTEAFF. CDR3 in DNA: TGTGCCATCAGTGATCTGTGGATGAACACTGAAGCTTTCTTT.